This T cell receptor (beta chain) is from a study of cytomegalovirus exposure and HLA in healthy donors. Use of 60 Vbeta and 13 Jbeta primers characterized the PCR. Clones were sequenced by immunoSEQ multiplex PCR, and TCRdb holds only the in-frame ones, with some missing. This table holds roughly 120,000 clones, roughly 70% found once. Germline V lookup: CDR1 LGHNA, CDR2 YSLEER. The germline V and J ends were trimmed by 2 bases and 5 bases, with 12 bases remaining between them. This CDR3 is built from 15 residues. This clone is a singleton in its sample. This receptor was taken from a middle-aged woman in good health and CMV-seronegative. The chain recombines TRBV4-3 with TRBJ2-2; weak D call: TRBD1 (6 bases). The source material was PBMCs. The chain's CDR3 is CASSQLQGGTGELFF. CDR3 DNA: TGCGCCAGCAGCCAATTACAGGGTGGGACCGGGGAGCTGTTTTTT.